These 24 T cell receptor beta chains share one sample of origin, sequenced in a study of immune characterization of retroperitoneal liposarcoma. TCRdb re-called the PCR reads through MiXCR, storing one row per CDR3 protein. This table has roughly 9,300 distinct CDR3 sequences, less than 30% appearing once. The material sequenced was blood. Receptors originate from a male donor with retroperitoneal liposarcoma.

This chain connects TRBV7-8 to TRBJ2-3; no clear D gene. CDR1 and CDR2 (germline): SGHVS, FQNEAQ. Trimming took 2 bases from V and 6 from J, leaving 6 bases between them. The CDR3 spans 12 residues. The CDR3 region is CASSLLVDTQYF. DNA of the CDR3: TGTGCCAGCAGCTTATTGGTGGATACGCAGTATTTT.

The chain joins TRBV6-5 to TRBJ2-3; TRBD1 aligns across 8 bases. This CDR3 region has 15 residues. Germline V gene lookup returns CDR1 MNHEY and CDR2 SVGAGI. The J segment lost 1 base and the V segment lost 8 bases, leaving 8 bases of the junction unmatched. CDR3 amino acids: CASCRTGQGTDTQYF. CDR3 DNA sequence: TGTGCCAGCTGTAGAACGGGACAGGGCACAGATACGCAGTATTTT.

This clonotype occurred many times. The chain is built from TRBV7-2 and TRBJ2-1; the match to TRBD2 covers 8 bases. From germline, CDR1 is SGHTA and CDR2 FQGNSA. V trimming: 0 bases; J trimming: 6 bases; junction bases outside the gene matches: 13. The CDR3 totals 18 residues. CDR3 in amino acids: CASSLALTGRGGTNEQFF. Written as DNA, the CDR3 is TGTGCCAGCAGCTTAGCCTTGACGGGTCGGGGGGGGACCAATGAGCAGTTCTTC.

This clonotype was seen repeatedly, ten times or more. This chain links TRBV10-2 with TRBJ2-1; 10 positions match TRBD1. The CDR3 length is 15 residues. The junction had 3 bases not matched to a gene; V was cut back by 3 bases and J by 4 bases. Germline values: CDR1 WSHSY, CDR2 SAAADI. DNA for the CDR3: TGCGCCAGCAGTGAAGGACAGGGGGTTTACAATGAGCAGTTCTTC. Amino acids: CASSEGQGVYNEQFF.

This clonotype has ten or more counts. The chain is built from TRBV6-1 and TRBJ2-3; D is uncertain. CDR1 MNHNS and CDR2 SASEGT come from the germline V gene. The CDR3 has 14 amino acids. With 8 bases removed from V and 2 bases from J, the gap between germline ends came to 14 bases. The CDR3 here is CASAAIDVTDTQYF. CDR3 nucleotide sequence: TGTGCCAGCGCCGCCATAGACGTCACAGATACGCAGTATTTT.

This clonotype has only a few counts. The V gene is TRBV3-1, the J gene TRBJ2-1; D not certain. This CDR3 comprises 14 residues. Germline V gives CDR1 LGHDT, CDR2 YNNKEL (reference sequence). The V end was cut by 1 base, the J end by 1 base, with 5 bases between. The chain's CDR3 is CASSQGVSYNEQFF. CDR3 coding DNA: TGTGCCAGCAGCCAAGGTGTATCCTACAATGAGCAGTTCTTC.

The J gene is TRBJ2-1, the V gene TRBV11-3; D unresolved. The DNA matches TRBJ2-7 better at its end, which makes the J call doubtful. The CDR3 sequence is 16 residues long. CDR1 is SGHNT and CDR2 is YENEEA in the germline V gene. The CDR3 loop reads CASSLDFQPRFIEQYV. Here the CDR3 DNA reads TGTGCCAGCAGCTTAGATTTCCAACCGCGTTTTATCGAGCAGTACGTC.

The chain joins TRBV6-5 to TRBJ2-1, with 10 bases matching TRBD2. CDR3 size: 15 residues. Germline CDR1 MNHEY, CDR2 SVGAGI. The V segment lost 5 bases and the J segment 6 bases; nucleotides outside the gene matches: 7. The CDR3 protein is CASSLTSGNFNEQFF. CDR3 coding DNA: TGTGCCAGCAGTCTCACTAGCGGGAACTTCAATGAGCAGTTCTTC.

This clonotype was seen many times. The chain recombines TRBV6-6 with TRBJ2-1, with 9 bases matching TRBD1. Germline values: CDR1 MNHNY, CDR2 SVGAGI (reference sequence). The CDR3 runs to 16 residues. The ends lost 2 bases at V and 5 bases at J; junction bases unmatched: 7. The DNA for the CDR3 is TGTGCCAGCAGTTACGGGGTCGGGACAGGGAACAATGAGCAGTTCTTC. Its protein is CASSYGVGTGNNEQFF.

This clonotype is medium-sized. V is TRBV6-1 and J is TRBJ2-5; TRBD1 matches at 8 bases. After removal of 4 bases from V and 5 bases from J, the junction contained 3 bases not matched to a gene. The CDR3 contains 13 residues. Germline-derived CDR1 and CDR2 are MNHNS and SASEGT. The CDR3 DNA sequence: TGTGCCAGCAGTGTAGACAGGGGCGAGACCCAGTACTTC. Its translation is CASSVDRGETQYF.

This clonotype is medium-sized within its sample. The genes are TRBV12-3 or TRBV12-4 and TRBJ2-1; possibly TRBD2 for D (7 bases). The J call may be faulty, since TRBJ2-7 better matches the DNA end. This CDR3 has 15 amino acids. CDR3 protein: CASSPGGPLSYEQYV. In DNA, the CDR3 is TGTGCCAGCAGTCCCGGGGGGCCCTTATCCTACGAGCAGTACGTC.

This clonotype turned up a few times. The V call is TRBV3-1, the J call TRBJ2-1; 8 bases are shared with TRBD2. This CDR3 is 15 amino acids long. J gave up 7 bases and V 3 bases, and 8 bases lay outside the gene matches. The V gene's germline CDR1 is LGHDT and CDR2 YNNKEL (reference sequence). CDR3 nucleotide sequence: TGTGCCAGCAGCCAGGCGGGGGGCCGTATGAATGAGCAGTTCTTC. Its protein is CASSQAGGRMNEQFF.

The chain recombines TRBV20-1 with TRBJ2-2, with D hard to call. CDR1 is DFQATT, CDR2 SNEGSKA, per germline (reference sequence). The CDR3 runs 16 residues. Trimming cost V 3 bases and J 1 base, with 15 bases left between them. CDR3 bases: TGCAGTGCTAGTCCGCTGGGGATCGGGAACACCGGGGAGCTGTTTTTT. Translating gives CSASPLGIGNTGELFF.

By frequency in the sample, this clonotype is large (0.1 to 1%). CDR3 coding DNA: TGTGCCAGCAGTTTGGGGGCCTCTGGGGCCAACGTCCTGACTTTC. The encoded protein is CASSLGASGANVLTF. The chain employs TRBV12-3 or TRBV12-4 and TRBJ2-6; tentatively, D is TRBD1 (6 bases). V was trimmed by 3 bases and J by 0 bases, leaving 6 bases between them. The CDR3 is 15 residues long.

This clonotype was seen more than once but under ten times. The chain links TRBV6-6 to TRBJ2-5; D gene unclear. The ends were cut back, 2 bases at V and 5 bases at J, with 12 bases in the middle. This CDR3 region has 14 residues. CDR1 is MNHNY, CDR2 SVGAGI, per germline (reference sequence). In DNA form, the CDR3 reads TGTGCCAGCAGTTACCTCCGGGCCGTCGAGACCCAGTACTTC. Translating it yields CASSYLRAVETQYF.

This clonotype is deemed medium-sized. This chain links TRBV12-3 or TRBV12-4 with TRBJ2-1; 12 bases line up with TRBD2. CDR3 length: 16 residues. V shed 6 bases and J 5 bases; nucleotides not matched to a gene: 8. CDR3: CASSYETSGRNNEQFF. In nucleotides, the CDR3 is TGTGCCAGCAGCTATGAGACTAGCGGGAGAAACAATGAGCAGTTCTTC.

This chain joins TRBV6-1 and TRBJ2-1, with D possibly being TRBD1 (6 bases). The CDR3 totals 17 residues. Germline values: CDR1 MNHNS, CDR2 SASEGT. Between the trimmed V and J ends, which lost 5 bases and 0 bases, there was a span of 17 bases. The CDR3 sequence: CASSSRQVLSSYNEQFF. CDR3 bases: TGTGCCAGCAGTTCCAGACAGGTGTTGAGCTCCTACAATGAGCAGTTCTTC.

In this sample, this clonotype turned up many times. The chain employs TRBV6-1 and TRBJ1-3; D is unresolved. The CDR3 contains 13 residues. The V gene's germline CDR1 is MNHNS and CDR2 SASEGT. Trimming cost V 3 bases and J 2 bases, with 5 bases left between them. CDR3 nucleotides: TGTGCCAGCAGTGAGATAGCTGGAAACACCATATATTTT. Protein product: CASSEIAGNTIYF.

This clonotype has at least ten counts. The gene calls are TRBV4-1 and TRBJ2-5; 10 bases align to TRBD2. Germline V CDR1 and CDR2: MGHRA, YSYEKL. J lost 5 bases, V lost 1 base, and 4 bases had no gene match. The CDR3 covers 15 residues. CDR3 region: CASSQGTSGWETQYF. CDR3 sequence (DNA): TGCGCCAGCAGCCAAGGGACTAGCGGATGGGAGACCCAGTACTTC.

J is TRBJ2-5 and V is TRBV7-6, with D maybe TRBD1 (6 bases). CDR1 SGHVS and CDR2 FNYEAQ come from the germline V gene. Trimming cost V 3 bases and J 1 base, with 15 bases left between them. CDR3 length: 16 amino acids. The CDR3 protein is CASSLGLGAGQETQYF. The CDR3 DNA follows: TGTGCCAGCAGCTTGGGGTTGGGGGCGGGCCAAGAGACCCAGTACTTC.

This clonotype was picked up many times. CDR3 nucleotides: TGTGCCAGCAGCTTGTCCGGGCCGGCTAATGAAAAACTGTTTTTT. Residues: CASSLSGPANEKLFF. The genes are TRBV5-6 and TRBJ1-4, with unresolved D. V shed 1 base and J shed 3 bases, with 10 bases lying between them. The CDR3 runs to 15 residues. Germline CDR1 and CDR2: SGHDT and YYEEEE.

By share, this clonotype counts as large. This chain uses TRBV6-1 with TRBJ2-3; possibly TRBD2 for D (6 bases). CDR1 MNHNS and CDR2 SASEGT come from the germline V gene. V lost 4 bases and J lost 4, with 18 bases in between. There are 16 residues in the CDR3. The CDR3 DNA is TGTGCCAGCAGTGGACCGACGGACTATTGGGCAGATACGCAGTATTTT. Translation gives CASSGPTDYWADTQYF.

This clonotype has ten or more counts. CDR3: CASSSLLAEGPGYGYTF. CDR3 DNA sequence: TGTGCCAGCAGCTCCCTTCTTGCGGAGGGGCCTGGCTATGGCTACACCTTC. V usage is TRBV7-2 and J usage is TRBJ1-2; possible D gene TRBD1, 5 bases. The germline CDR1 and CDR2 sequences are SGHTA and FQGNSA. V dropped 4 bases and J dropped 4 bases, with 22 bases sitting between them. The CDR3 consists of 17 residues.

The rearrangement joins TRBV7-2 to TRBJ2-5, with 12 bases lining up with TRBD2. The ends lost 1 base at V and 4 bases at J; junction bases unmatched: 16. Germline V gene data show CDR1 as SGHTA and CDR2 as FQGNSA. This CDR3 has 20 amino acids. CDR3 region: CASSLVGASLLAGGLETQYF. CDR3 DNA: TGTGCCAGCAGCTTAGTGGGCGCGTCCCTACTAGCGGGGGGCTTAGAGACCCAGTACTTC.